This passage covers 10 T cell receptor beta chains from one sample sequenced in a study of T cells in Graves' hyperthyroidism and ophthalmopathy. Regions amplified from RNA transcripts were the TCR beta CDR3 regions. The HTBI primer set served for first-round RT-PCR of the TCR CDR3. TCRdb itself ran the multiplex PCR reads through MiXCR, one entry per CDR3 protein. The sample lists under 800,000 distinct CDR3 sequences; approximately 14% were seen once. Sequences were obtained from blood. The receptors were gathered from a woman under 30 with Graves' hyperthyroidism.

This clonotype was seen a handful of times. The rearrangement joins TRBV30 to TRBJ2-5; perhaps TRBD1 as D (6 bases). With 3 bases removed from V and 5 bases from J, the gap between germline ends came to 10 bases. Germline loops: CDR1 GTSNPN, CDR2 SVGIG (reference sequence). The CDR3 totals 12 residues. CDR3 sequence reads: CAWSARGETQYF. CDR3 sequence (DNA): TGTGCCTGGAGCGCAAGGGGGGAGACCCAGTACTTC.

This clonotype was recorded at least ten times. This chain connects TRBV18 to TRBJ2-3; D may be TRBD2 (6 bases). Germline CDR1 reads KGHSH; CDR2 reads LQKENI. The CDR3 sequence is 15 residues long. V was pared by 2 bases and J by 5 bases, with 14 bases between. The CDR3 sequence is CASSPNRGYRDTQYF. CDR3 sequence (DNA): TGTGCCAGCTCACCAAACCGGGGGTATCGAGATACGCAGTATTTT. Supplemented by reference TRBV18 and TRBJ2-3, the full variable domain reads NAGVMQNPRHLVRRRGQEARLRCSPMKGHSHVYWYRQLPEEGLKFMVYLQKENIIDESGMPKERFSAEFPKEGPSILRIQQVVRGDSAAYFCASSPNRGYRDTQYFGPGTRLTVL.

Ten or more counts support this clonotype. V is TRBV3-1 and J is TRBJ1-5; the D gene is possibly TRBD1 (5 bases). Trimming removed 4 bases at V and 5 bases at J, with 18 bases between. The CDR3 runs to 16 residues. CDR1 and CDR2 from the germline V gene are LGHDT and YNNKEL (reference sequence). This CDR3 is CASSPSARGQDQPQHF. The CDR3 bases are TGTGCCAGCAGCCCCTCGGCGAGAGGACAAGATCAGCCCCAGCATTTT.

This clonotype has just a few counts. This chain joins TRBV6-5 and TRBJ1-5; D is unclear. V lost 0 bases and J 5 bases, leaving 8 bases between the germline ends. The CDR3 covers 14 residues. Germline V gene data show CDR1 as MNHEY and CDR2 as SVGAGI. The DNA for the CDR3 is TGTGCCAGCAGTTACTCGGGCAGATATCAGCCCCAGCATTTT. The encoded protein is CASSYSGRYQPQHF.

This clonotype was observed at least ten times. This chain joins TRBV24-1 and TRBJ1-5; the D is unclear. CDR1 and CDR2 (germline): KGHDR, SFDVKD. The CDR3 length is 15 residues. The V and J ends lost 5 bases and 1 base respectively, with 11 bases between them. The CDR3 protein is CATSAAVGSNQPQHF. CDR3 bases: TGTGCCACCAGTGCTGCGGTTGGGAGCAATCAGCCCCAGCATTTT.

The rearrangement joins TRBV7-9 to TRBJ1-1; 10 bases match TRBD1. Trimming took 7 bases from V and 5 from J; bases not matched to a gene: 7. Germline V gene sequence: CDR1 SEHNR, CDR2 FQNEAQ (reference sequence). This CDR3 contains 14 residues. The CDR3 protein is CASISGTGVTEAFF. In nucleotides, the CDR3 is TGTGCCAGCATCTCCGGGACAGGGGTTACTGAAGCTTTCTTT.

This clonotype was found once. This rearrangement joins TRBV28 to TRBJ2-7; the match to TRBD1 covers 7 bases. Trimming removed 6 bases from V and 2 bases from J; junction bases left unmatched: 13. The CDR3 sequence is 16 residues long. The germline V gene has CDR1 MDHEN and CDR2 SYDVKM. The CDR3 DNA sequence: TGTGCCAGCAGCCGTCCCGGACAGGTCCCTCCCTACGAGCAGTACTTC. Protein: CASSRPGQVPPYEQYF. The variable domain in full, completed from reference TRBV28 and TRBJ2-7, reads DVKVTQSSRYLVKRTGEKVFLECVQDMDHENMFWYRQDPGLGLRLIYFSYDVKMKEKGDIPEGYSVSREKKERFSLILESASTNQTSMYLCASSRPGQVPPYEQYFGPGTRLTVT.

A few counts support this clonotype. The chain has TRBV5-8 and TRBJ1-2; no firm D call. The V end lost 2 bases, the J end lost 7 bases, and 9 bases lay between the germline ends. Germline V gives CDR1 SGHTS, CDR2 YDEGEE. This CDR3 spans 12 amino acids. The CDR3 DNA is TGTGCCAGCAGCTTCAAGTCAGGTGGCTACACCTTC. It specifies CASSFKSGGYTF.

The chain recombines TRBV6-2 or TRBV6-3 with TRBJ2-1; 9 nucleotides align to TRBD2. The CDR3 extends over 15 amino acids. Trimming took 6 bases from V and 7 from J; bases not matched to a gene: 10. CDR1 is MNHEY and CDR2 is SVGEGT in the germline V gene. The CDR3 spells CASRPPGLAWNEQFF. CDR3 bases: TGTGCCAGCAGACCCCCCGGACTAGCGTGGAATGAGCAGTTCTTC.

The chain has TRBV6-6 and TRBJ2-7; 8 positions agree with TRBD1. Unmatched junction bases numbered 6, after V lost 0 bases and J lost 5 bases. Germline CDR1 reads MNHNY; CDR2 reads SVGAGI (reference sequence). This CDR3 comprises 15 residues. CDR3 sequence (DNA): TGTGCCAGCAGTTACTCTGGCCAGGGGGCCGACGAGCAGTACTTC. Amino acid sequence: CASSYSGQGADEQYF.